These T cell receptor beta chains were read from a single sample in a study of PD-L1 blockade in urothelial cancer. Profiled with immunoSEQ multiplex PCR; TCRdb holds only in-frame clones, not every one. The data show around 53,000 clones, with about 85% seen just once and more than 1.5% held by the top ten. The sample here was PBMCs, taken around atezolizumab (anti-PD-L1) treatment. These receptors originate from a man in his fifties with urothelial cancer. Each CDR3 is given with its conserved first and last residue. D genes are given only for firm matches. A row's size may be missing; if present it is once, few, many or a size class.

V gene: TRBV4-3
D gene: -
J gene: TRBJ2-7
clone size: -
CDR3 protein: CASSQVPGAYEQYF
CDR3 DNA: TGCGCCAGCAGCCAAGTCCCGGGGGCCTACGAGCAGTACTTC

V gene: TRBV14
D gene: TRBD1
J gene: TRBJ2-2
clone size: -
CDR3 protein: CASSPRTGGGTGELFF
CDR3 DNA: TGTGCCAGCAGCCCCCGGACAGGGGGCGGAACCGGGGAGCTGTTTTTT

V gene: TRBV5-1
D gene: TRBD2
J gene: TRBJ2-3
clone size: -
CDR3 protein: CASSLIRSGGTTDTQYF
CDR3 DNA: TGCGCCAGCAGCTTGATAAGGAGCGGGGGGACCACAGATACGCAGTATTTT

V gene: TRBV28
D gene: -
J gene: TRBJ2-7
clone size: -
CDR3 protein: CASSLGGARSYEQYF
CDR3 DNA: TGTGCCAGCAGTTTAGGAGGTGCCCGCTCCTACGAGCAGTACTTC

V gene: TRBV14
D gene: -
J gene: TRBJ2-7
clone size: -
CDR3 protein: CASSSWTVNYEQYF
CDR3 DNA: TGTGCCAGCAGCTCCTGGACAGTTAACTACGAGCAGTACTTC

V gene: TRBV11-2
D gene: TRBD2
J gene: TRBJ2-7
clone size: many
CDR3 protein: CASSLSGGGEQYF
CDR3 DNA: TGTGCCAGCAGCTTATCGGGGGGTGGGGAGCAGTACTTC

V gene: TRBV6-1
D gene: -
J gene: TRBJ1-5
clone size: few
CDR3 protein: CASSEGQNQPQHF
CDR3 DNA: TGTGCCAGCAGTGAAGGGCAGAATCAGCCCCAGCATTTT

V gene: TRBV10-3
D gene: TRBD1
J gene: TRBJ1-1
clone size: once
CDR3 protein: CANSRTGGTEAFF
CDR3 DNA: TGTGCCAACTCCCGGACAGGGGGCACTGAAGCTTTCTTT

V gene: TRBV25-1
D gene: -
J gene: TRBJ2-6
clone size: -
CDR3 protein: CASSEVESGANVLTF
CDR3 DNA: TGTGCCAGCAGTGAAGTAGAATCTGGGGCCAACGTCCTGACTTTC

V gene: TRBV27
D gene: TRBD2
J gene: TRBJ2-3
clone size: -
CDR3 protein: CASSPPRRRETADTQYF
CDR3 DNA: TGTGCCAGCAGTCCCCCCCGGCGGCGGGAGACCGCAGATACGCAGTATTTT

V gene: TRBV27
D gene: -
J gene: TRBJ1-5
clone size: -
CDR3 protein: CASSLSWTASNQPQHF
CDR3 DNA: TGTGCCAGCAGTTTATCGTGGACAGCTAGCAATCAGCCCCAGCATTTT

V gene: TRBV11-3
D gene: -
J gene: TRBJ2-1
clone size: -
CDR3 protein: CASSLGIEGGDSRNEQFF
CDR3 DNA: TGTGCCAGCAGCTTAGGTATAGAAGGCGGCGACTCGAGGAATGAGCAGTTCTTC

V gene: TRBV5-1
D gene: -
J gene: TRBJ2-4
clone size: -
CDR3 protein: CASSGGLEAKNIQYF
CDR3 DNA: TGCGCCAGCAGCGGGGGACTCGAGGCCAAAAACATTCAGTACTTC

V gene: TRBV13
D gene: TRBD1
J gene: TRBJ1-1
clone size: -
CDR3 protein: CASSSVVVPGQRNTEAFF
CDR3 DNA: TGTGCCAGCAGTTCCGTAGTTGTTCCGGGACAGAGAAACACTGAAGCTTTCTTT

V gene: TRBV7-2
D gene: -
J gene: TRBJ2-7
clone size: -
CDR3 protein: CASSLVGGGANEQYF
CDR3 DNA: TGTGCCAGCAGCTTAGTTGGTGGGGGGGCCAACGAGCAGTACTTC

V gene: TRBV21-1
D gene: -
J gene: TRBJ1-2
clone size: -
CDR3 protein: CASSKGSGTDFYGYTF
CDR3 DNA: TGTGCCAGCAGCAAAGGGTCCGGGACAGATTTCTATGGCTACACCTTC

V gene: TRBV12-5
D gene: TRBD1
J gene: TRBJ1-1
clone size: -
CDR3 protein: CASAPIQGIMNTEAFF
CDR3 DNA: TGTGCTAGTGCTCCTATACAGGGGATCATGAACACTGAAGCTTTCTTT

V gene: TRBV7-2
D gene: -
J gene: TRBJ2-7
clone size: few
CDR3 protein: CASSLLPGLIYEQYF
CDR3 DNA: TGTGCCAGCAGCTTACTGCCGGGACTCATCTACGAGCAGTACTTC

V gene: TRBV11-2
D gene: TRBD1
J gene: TRBJ2-7
clone size: few
CDR3 protein: CASSLDGTVYYEQYF
CDR3 DNA: TGTGCCAGCAGCTTAGACGGGACAGTATACTACGAGCAGTACTTC

V gene: TRBV10-3
D gene: -
J gene: TRBJ1-2
clone size: -
CDR3 protein: CAISEQGSDYGYTF
CDR3 DNA: TGTGCCATCAGTGAACAGGGAAGCGACTATGGCTACACCTTC

V gene: TRBV7-3
D gene: -
J gene: TRBJ1-2
clone size: -
CDR3 protein: CASSFLTGQGYTF
CDR3 DNA: TGTGCCAGCAGCTTTCTGACAGGTCAAGGCTACACCTTC

V gene: TRBV10-2
D gene: TRBD1
J gene: TRBJ2-2
clone size: -
CDR3 protein: CASSPTGALNTGELFF
CDR3 DNA: TGCGCCAGCAGCCCCACAGGGGCACTTAACACCGGGGAGCTGTTTTTT

V gene: TRBV10-3
D gene: TRBD1
J gene: TRBJ2-7
clone size: -
CDR3 protein: CAISDQGAYEQYF
CDR3 DNA: TGTGCCATCAGTGACCAGGGGGCCTACGAGCAGTACTTC

V gene: TRBV27
D gene: TRBD1
J gene: TRBJ2-6
clone size: -
CDR3 protein: CASSPGTAAVLTF
CDR3 DNA: TGTGCCAGCAGTCCGGGGACAGCCGCCGTCCTGACTTTC

V gene: TRBV6-6
D gene: -
J gene: TRBJ2-2
clone size: -
CDR3 protein: CASGTGTNTGELFF
CDR3 DNA: TGTGCCAGCGGAACAGGGACGAACACCGGGGAGCTGTTTTTT

V gene: TRBV6-5
D gene: TRBD2
J gene: TRBJ2-7
clone size: -
CDR3 protein: CASSYPLAGYYEQYF
CDR3 DNA: TGTGCCAGCAGTTACCCGCTAGCGGGTTATTACGAGCAGTACTTC

V gene: TRBV5-5
D gene: TRBD2
J gene: TRBJ2-5
clone size: few
CDR3 protein: CASSLLPGGPRETQYF
CDR3 DNA: TGTGCCAGCAGCTTGTTACCGGGAGGGCCTCGAGAGACCCAGTACTTC

V gene: TRBV19
D gene: TRBD2
J gene: TRBJ2-5
clone size: -
CDR3 protein: CASSPPGLARQTQYF
CDR3 DNA: TGTGCCAGTAGTCCTCCGGGACTAGCGAGACAGACCCAGTACTTC

V gene: TRBV5-6
D gene: -
J gene: TRBJ1-4
clone size: -
CDR3 protein: CASSLARVVEKLFF
CDR3 DNA: TGTGCCAGCAGCTTGGCCAGGGTGGTTGAAAAACTGTTTTTT

V gene: TRBV28
D gene: -
J gene: TRBJ1-2
clone size: -
CDR3 protein: CASSLRGNPANYGYTF
CDR3 DNA: TGTGCCAGCAGTTTGAGGGGGAACCCGGCCAACTATGGCTACACCTTC

V gene: TRBV12-2
D gene: -
J gene: TRBJ2-7
clone size: -
CDR3 protein: CASRLVGAREQYF
CDR3 DNA: TGTGCAAGTCGCTTAGTGGGTGCGAGGGAGCAGTACTTC

V gene: TRBV19
D gene: TRBD2
J gene: TRBJ2-2
clone size: -
CDR3 protein: CASVRSGTPSTISGELFF
CDR3 DNA: TGTGCCTCAGTTCGAAGCGGGACTCCTAGTACAATCAGCGGGGAGCTGTTTTTT

V gene: TRBV11-2
D gene: -
J gene: TRBJ2-4
clone size: -
CDR3 protein: CASSLAADIQYF
CDR3 DNA: TGTGCCAGCAGCTTAGCTGCGGACATTCAGTACTTC

V gene: TRBV5-5
D gene: TRBD1
J gene: TRBJ2-7
clone size: -
CDR3 protein: CASSQGASYEQYF
CDR3 DNA: TGTGCCAGCAGCCAGGGGGCGAGTTACGAGCAGTACTTC

V gene: TRBV11-2
D gene: TRBD1
J gene: TRBJ1-5
clone size: -
CDR3 protein: CASSLDGTGSQPQHF
CDR3 DNA: TGTGCCAGCAGCTTAGACGGGACAGGGAGCCAGCCCCAGCATTTT

V gene: TRBV7-9
D gene: TRBD1
J gene: TRBJ1-5
clone size: -
CDR3 protein: CASSLDGTGNQPQHF
CDR3 DNA: TGTGCCAGCAGCTTAGACGGGACAGGCAATCAGCCCCAGCATTTT

V gene: TRBV29-1
D gene: TRBD1
J gene: TRBJ2-2
clone size: -
CDR3 protein: CSVEGTEWGPGELFF
CDR3 DNA: TGCAGCGTTGAGGGGACAGAATGGGGCCCCGGGGAGCTGTTTTTT

V gene: TRBV7-9
D gene: -
J gene: TRBJ1-3
clone size: once
CDR3 protein: CASSLNLGATGNTIYF
CDR3 DNA: TGTGCCAGCAGCTTAAATCTGGGGGCGACTGGAAACACCATATATTTT

V gene: TRBV21-1
D gene: -
J gene: TRBJ2-7
clone size: -
CDR3 protein: CARGTPGQRTSGRSFGYTYEQYF
CDR3 DNA: TGTGCCAGGGGGACCCCGGGACAGAGGACTAGCGGGAGATCTTTCGGTTATACCTACGAGCAGTACTTC

V gene: TRBV25-1
D gene: -
J gene: TRBJ1-5
clone size: -
CDR3 protein: CASSVTGSNQPQHF
CDR3 DNA: TGTGCCAGCAGTGTGACGGGTAGCAATCAGCCCCAGCATTTT

V gene: TRBV5-1
D gene: TRBD2
J gene: TRBJ2-5
clone size: -
CDR3 protein: CASSRTSGETQYF
CDR3 DNA: TGCGCCAGCAGCCGTACTAGCGGAGAGACCCAGTACTTC

V gene: TRBV27
D gene: TRBD1
J gene: TRBJ2-1
clone size: -
CDR3 protein: CASNRGGQGANNEQFF
CDR3 DNA: TGTGCCAGCAACCGAGGGGGACAGGGGGCTAACAATGAGCAGTTCTTC

V gene: TRBV20-1
D gene: -
J gene: TRBJ1-6
clone size: -
CDR3 protein: CSAGTLHF
CDR3 DNA: TGCAGTGCTGGCACCCTCCACTTT

V gene: TRBV7-9
D gene: TRBD1
J gene: TRBJ1-2
clone size: -
CDR3 protein: CASSPTGYYGYTF
CDR3 DNA: TGTGCCAGCAGCCCGACAGGGTACTATGGCTACACCTTC

V gene: TRBV5-1
D gene: TRBD1
J gene: TRBJ2-7
clone size: -
CDR3 protein: CASSSGTGGIYAQYF
CDR3 DNA: TGCGCCAGCAGCTCCGGGACAGGGGGCATCTACGCGCAGTACTTC

V gene: TRBV5-1
D gene: -
J gene: TRBJ2-7
clone size: -
CDR3 protein: CASSPDRRSSYEQYF
CDR3 DNA: TGCGCCAGCAGCCCGGACAGAAGAAGCTCCTACGAGCAGTACTTC

V gene: TRBV19
D gene: -
J gene: TRBJ2-1
clone size: -
CDR3 protein: CASSDLPGSTGGQFF
CDR3 DNA: TGTGCCAGTAGTGACCTACCAGGGTCTACCGGGGGGCAGTTCTTC

V gene: TRBV9
D gene: TRBD2
J gene: TRBJ2-1
clone size: few
CDR3 protein: CASSVGSGFYNEQFF
CDR3 DNA: TGTGCCAGCAGCGTCGGTAGCGGGTTCTACAATGAGCAGTTCTTC

V gene: TRBV19
D gene: TRBD1
J gene: TRBJ1-3
clone size: -
CDR3 protein: CASAPRVLGQGTGNTIYF
CDR3 DNA: TGTGCCAGTGCTCCTCGGGTGCTGGGACAGGGTACTGGAAACACCATATATTTT

V gene: TRBV5-1
D gene: TRBD2
J gene: TRBJ2-1
clone size: once
CDR3 protein: CASSLSGGPGNEQFF
CDR3 DNA: TGCGCCAGCAGCCTTAGCGGGGGGCCGGGGAATGAGCAGTTCTTC

V gene: TRBV4-1
D gene: -
J gene: TRBJ2-7
clone size: -
CDR3 protein: CASSQGAGGAGYEQYF
CDR3 DNA: TGCGCCAGCAGCCAAGGGGCTGGGGGGGCTGGGTACGAGCAGTACTTC

V gene: TRBV27
D gene: TRBD1
J gene: TRBJ1-4
clone size: -
CDR3 protein: CASRLTYRGANEKLFF
CDR3 DNA: TGTGCCAGCAGGCTAACATACAGGGGTGCTAATGAAAAACTGTTTTTT